This T cell receptor (beta chain) was observed in a study of shared clonotypes between healthy human individuals. The study, taken as a whole, reports: The study drew on few donors, limiting represented genetic and exposure-history diversity.

To note about this clone: The antigen remains unidentified.

Using immunoSEQ multiplex PCR, the repertoire was profiled, and TCRdb retains in-frame clones only, with some absent. Altogether 950,000 to 1,100,000 clones are present, about 75% being singletons, with the ten largest covering less than 1.5%. Healthy and HIV-negative, the adult donors had no recent acute infections or vaccinations. CD45RA+ naive and CD45RA-negative memory subsets were separated from CD4+ cells. V dropped 2 bases and J dropped 1 base, with 11 bases sitting between them. Germline CDR1 reads SGHTA; CDR2 reads FQGNSA. The CDR3 is 15 residues long. This chain uses TRBV7-2 with TRBJ1-1, with D tentatively TRBD1 (6 bases). This clonotype was sampled from a man between 18 and 35 years old in good health. Sequences were obtained from memory CD4+ T cells sorted from blood. Subset reported: CD45RA-negative fraction. CDR3 DNA: TGTGCCAGCAGCTTAACCTCACAGGGGAACACTGAAGCTTTCTTT. Encoded protein: CASSLTSQGNTEAFF.